The present entry profiles one TCR beta chain with its context. This entry belongs to a study of control samples from healthy donors and cancer patients. Looked up from germline, CDR1 is SEHNR and CDR2 is FQNEAQ (reference sequence). The CDR3 is made up of 14 amino acids. The ends were cut back, 2 bases at V and 6 bases at J, with 11 bases in the middle. The assay was immunoSEQ multiplex PCR, and TCRdb's table has in-frame clones only and misses some. The data hold about 130,000 clones, with around 96% observed a single time. J is TRBJ2-1 and V is TRBV7-9; tentatively, D is TRBD1 (5 bases). The source is a man aged 25 to 45 in good health. The sequencing input was blood. This CDR3 reads CASSLPRQPNEQFF. The CDR3 bases are TGTGCCAGCAGCTTACCTCGACAGCCCAATGAGCAGTTCTTC.